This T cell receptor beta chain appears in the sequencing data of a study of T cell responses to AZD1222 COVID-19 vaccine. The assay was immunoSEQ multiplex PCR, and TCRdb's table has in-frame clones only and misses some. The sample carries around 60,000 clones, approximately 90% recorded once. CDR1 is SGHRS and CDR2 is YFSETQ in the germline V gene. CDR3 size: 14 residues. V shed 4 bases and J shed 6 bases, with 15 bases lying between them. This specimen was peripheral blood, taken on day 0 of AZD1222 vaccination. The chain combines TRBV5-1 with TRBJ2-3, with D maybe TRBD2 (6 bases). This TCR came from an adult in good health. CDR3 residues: CASSLSGVWDTQYF. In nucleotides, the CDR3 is TGCGCCAGCAGCCTTTCGGGAGTGTGGGATACGCAGTATTTT. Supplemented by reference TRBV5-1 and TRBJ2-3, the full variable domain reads KAGVTQTPRYLIKTRGQQVTLSCSPISGHRSVSWYQQTPGQGLQFLFEYFSETQRNKGNFPGRFSGRQFSNSRSEMNVSTLELGDSALYLCASSLSGVWDTQYFGPGTRLTVL.